Listed below are T cell receptor beta chains from one sample, sequenced in a study of T cells in Graves' hyperthyroidism and ophthalmopathy. TCRdb itself ran the multiplex PCR reads through MiXCR, one entry per CDR3 protein. The table has some 760,000 distinct CDR3 sequences, 13% to 15% seen once. The sequencing sample was made of blood. The receptors were gathered from a woman younger than 35 with Graves' hyperthyroidism. Both conserved end residues are part of each CDR3. D genes are given only for firm matches. Clone size is shown for a subset of rows, as once, few, many or a class of expanded clone.

CDR3 length	V gene	clone size	J gene	D gene	CDR3 DNA	CDR3 protein
14	TRBV2	many	TRBJ1-2	NA	TGTGCCATCCCACTCTCCGACAGCGGCTATGGCTACACCTTC	CAIPLSDSGYGYTF
14	TRBV18	NA	TRBJ1-2	NA	TGTGCCAGCTCCCGGGACCGCCATGAACGAGGCTACACCTTC	CASSRDRHERGYTF
17	TRBV12-3/TRBV12-4	NA	TRBJ2-5	TRBD2	TGTGCCAGCAGTTTAGGCCCAGGCTCAACCGGGGGGGAGACCCAGTACTTC	CASSLGPGSTGGETQYF
15	TRBV4-1	NA	TRBJ1-6	NA	TGCGCCAGCAGCCAAGATTTTTTGACAGGTTCACCCCTCCACTTT	CASSQDFLTGSPLHF
15	TRBV2	many	TRBJ1-1	TRBD1	TGTGCCAGCAGGACAAGACAGGGTGTCAGCACTGAAGCTTTCTTT	CASRTRQGVSTEAFF
14	TRBV28	many	TRBJ2-1	NA	TGTGCCAGCAGTTCTAGCCGGGTCTTCGATGAGCAGTTCTTC	CASSSSRVFDEQFF
15	TRBV6-5	few	TRBJ2-7	NA	TGTGCCAGCAGTTACTTGGCAGGTTCCTCCTACGAGCAGTACTTC	CASSYLAGSSYEQYF
14	TRBV5-6	NA	TRBJ2-7	TRBD2	TGTGCCAGCAGCTCGACTAGCAGGCGCTACGAGCAGTACTTC	CASSSTSRRYEQYF
17	TRBV6-1	NA	TRBJ2-3	TRBD2	TGTGCCAGCAGTGAAAGGCCGAGGGCTAGCGGGAGAAATACGCAGTATTTT	CASSERPRASGRNTQYF
11	TRBV29-1	many	TRBJ2-3	NA	TGCAGCGTCGCGAGCACAGATACGCAGTATTTT	CSVASTDTQYF
17	TRBV20-1	many	TRBJ2-1	TRBD2	TGCAGTGCTAGAGGTGGACTAGCGGGAGCTCCCCACAATGAGCAGTTCTTC	CSARGGLAGAPHNEQFF
13	TRBV20-1	few	TRBJ1-3	NA	TGCAGTGCTAGATTCACCTCTGGAAACACCATATATTTT	CSARFTSGNTIYF
14	TRBV20-1	few	TRBJ2-7	NA	TGCAGTGCTAGAGTGGGGGGAGCCGCCTACGAGCAGTACTTC	CSARVGGAAYEQYF
15	TRBV6-1	few	TRBJ2-7	TRBD2	TGTGCCAGCAGCCTCATAGCGGGAGGGTCCTACGAGCAGTACTTC	CASSLIAGGSYEQYF
12	TRBV7-2	NA	TRBJ1-2	NA	TGTGCCAGCACCCTACTAGACTATGGCTACACCTTC	CASTLLDYGYTF
16	TRBV3-1	many	TRBJ2-5	NA	TGTGCCAGCAGCCAAGAACCCCCGGCTCAACAAGAGACCCAGTACTTC	CASSQEPPAQQETQYF
16	TRBV5-1	many	TRBJ1-1	NA	TGCGCCAGCAGTTTGGGCTCCCTCAGGGCGAACACTGAAGCTTTCTTT	CASSLGSLRANTEAFF
13	TRBV6-2/TRBV6-3	many	TRBJ2-7	NA	TGTGCCAGCAGCGACGCAGCCTGGTACGAGCAGTACTTC	CASSDAAWYEQYF
18	TRBV13	few	TRBJ2-7	TRBD2	TGTGCCAGCAGCGGAGGACTAGCGGGAAAAATATTTCATGACGAGCAGTACTTC	CASSGGLAGKIFHDEQYF
12	TRBV7-2	many	TRBJ2-3	NA	TGTGCCAGCAGCTCCCTTAGGGATACGCAGTATTTT	CASSSLRDTQYF
14	TRBV6-1	many	TRBJ1-2	TRBD1	TGTGCCAGCAGTTGGGGGCAGGGGGCGGATGGCTACACCTTC	CASSWGQGADGYTF
17	TRBV28	NA	TRBJ2-1	TRBD1	TGTGCCAGCAGTCTTAGTCCCGGGACAGGGTTTGACAATGAGCAGTTCTTC	CASSLSPGTGFDNEQFF
15	TRBV27	many	TRBJ2-7	NA	TGTGCCAGCAGTTTAAAGCTGGGGGAAGGGTACGAGCAGTACTTC	CASSLKLGEGYEQYF
13	TRBV7-9	NA	TRBJ2-5	NA	TGTGCCAGTCAAGGGGGGTCACAAGAGACCCAGTACTTC	CASQGGSQETQYF
15	TRBV24-1	NA	TRBJ2-7	TRBD1	TGTGCCACCAGTGATCGGACAGGGCCCTCCTACGAGCAGTACTTC	CATSDRTGPSYEQYF
13	TRBV11-2	NA	TRBJ1-3	NA	TGTGCCAGTACCGGGATAACTGGAAACACCATATATTTT	CASTGITGNTIYF
15	TRBV20-1	many	TRBJ1-2	NA	TGCAGTGCTCCTCCGATAGGGATGGGCTACTATGGCTACACCTTC	CSAPPIGMGYYGYTF
15	TRBV7-9	NA	TRBJ2-3	NA	TGTGCCAGCAGCGGGGGCGGAGGGAGCACAGATACGCAGTATTTT	CASSGGGGSTDTQYF
14	TRBV28	many	TRBJ1-5	NA	TGTGCCAGCAGGGGGGGGGGGGCCCATCAGCCCCAGCATTTT	CASRGGGAHQPQHF
14	TRBV19	few	TRBJ2-1	TRBD2	TGTGCCTCACGACTAGCGGGAGTGGCGAATGAGCAGTTCTTC	CASRLAGVANEQFF
16	TRBV24-1	few	TRBJ2-3	NA	TGTGCCACCAGTGATTTCTCAGCGGGTAGCACAGATACGCAGTATTTT	CATSDFSAGSTDTQYF
12	TRBV7-8	many	TRBJ2-7	NA	TGTGCCAGCAAGGGACGGAGCTACGAGCAGTACTTC	CASKGRSYEQYF
13	TRBV6-1	many	TRBJ2-7	NA	TGTGCCAGCAGTTACGTCGTATCCTACGAGCAGTACTTC	CASSYVVSYEQYF
16	TRBV10-2	few	TRBJ2-1	TRBD1	TGCGCCAGCAGTGAGTCGGGAAGGGGGCCCTACAATGAGCAGTTCTTC	CASSESGRGPYNEQFF
16	TRBV9	NA	TRBJ1-6	NA	TGTGCCAGCAGCGTAGATCACAGGCCCGCGGGATCACCCCTCCACTTT	CASSVDHRPAGSPLHF
16	TRBV6-2/TRBV6-3	few	TRBJ2-1	TRBD2	TGTGCCAGCAGCTCCCCGGCTAGCGGGATCTACAATGAGCAGTTCTTC	CASSSPASGIYNEQFF
18	TRBV3-1	NA	TRBJ2-3	TRBD1	TGTGCCAGCAGCCAAGAGGTTATCGGGACAGGGGGCCGCGATACGCAGTATTTT	CASSQEVIGTGGRDTQYF
14	TRBV9	many	TRBJ2-2	NA	TGTGCCAGCAGCGCCTTAGCGGACACCGGGGAGCTGTTTTTT	CASSALADTGELFF
15	TRBV30	many	TRBJ1-6	NA	TGTGCCTGTAAACCAGCGAGCTCCTATAATTCACCCCTCCACTTT	CACKPASSYNSPLHF
17	TRBV11-2	many	TRBJ2-1	TRBD2	TGTGCCAGCAGCCCTACCCTTGGGACTAGCGGGTACAATGAGCAGTTCTTC	CASSPTLGTSGYNEQFF
14	TRBV28	many	TRBJ1-4	NA	TGTGCCAGCAGTGTAGACGGACTTAATGAAAAACTGTTTTTT	CASSVDGLNEKLFF
15	TRBV27	few	TRBJ2-7	TRBD1	TGTGCCAGCAGTCCGACAGGGTGGGGTTCCTACGAGCAGTACTTC	CASSPTGWGSYEQYF
13	TRBV19	few	TRBJ2-7	NA	TGTGCCAGTAGTAAAGAAACCGGGTACGAGCAGTACTTC	CASSKETGYEQYF
13	TRBV5-1	few	TRBJ1-4	NA	TGCGCCAGCAGGGTGGCAACTAATGAAAAACTGTTTTTT	CASRVATNEKLFF
15	TRBV11-3	few	TRBJ2-7	TRBD1	TGTGCCAGCAGCACGTGGACAGGGGACCCCTACGAGCAGTGCTTC	CASSTWTGDPYEQCF
14	TRBV2	many	TRBJ1-1	NA	TGTGCCAGCAGTGAAGAAGGGGAAGGCACTGAAGCTTTCTTT	CASSEEGEGTEAFF
16	TRBV6-5	NA	TRBJ1-3	NA	TGTGCCAGCAGTTACTCGCCCGCGTCCTCTGGAAACACCATATATTTT	CASSYSPASSGNTIYF
14	TRBV28	many	TRBJ2-1	NA	TGTGCCAGCAGACTTCTGCGGGTGGCCAATGAGCAGTTCTTC	CASRLLRVANEQFF
15	TRBV7-8	NA	TRBJ1-5	TRBD1	TGTGCCAGCAGCAACCAGGGGGCCTCGAGTCAGCCCCAGCATTTT	CASSNQGASSQPQHF
14	TRBV20-1	NA	TRBJ1-2	NA	TGCAGTGCTAGAGACAGGGTTGGGCGCTATGGCTACACCTTC	CSARDRVGRYGYTF
16	TRBV4-1	few	TRBJ2-3	NA	TGCGCCAGCACGCCGTATAGCGGAAGGAACACAGATACGCAGTATTTT	CASTPYSGRNTDTQYF
13	TRBV7-9	NA	TRBJ1-2	NA	TGTGCCAGCAGCTTAGCGGGGGGAGGAAGCTACACCTTC	CASSLAGGGSYTF
13	TRBV12-3/TRBV12-4	many	TRBJ1-1	NA	TGTGCCAGCAGTTTCAATACAGGGTCTGAAGCTTTCTTT	CASSFNTGSEAFF
16	TRBV5-4	NA	TRBJ1-2	TRBD1	TGTGCCAGCAGCGTACTTCTCCCAGGGGGCGACTATGGCTACACCTTC	CASSVLLPGGDYGYTF
15	TRBV29-1	few	TRBJ2-1	NA	TGCAGCGTTGAGGGGACGGTTAGCTCCTACAATGAGCAGTTCTTC	CSVEGTVSSYNEQFF